These 8 T cell receptor beta chains share one sample of origin, sequenced in a study of somatic mutations in cytotoxic T cells in rheumatoid arthritis. Some clones are missing from TCRdb's copy, which holds only in-frame ones; the method was immunoSEQ multiplex PCR. Of roughly 32,000 clones listed, approximately 78% are singletons. Sequences were obtained from CD8+ T cells sorted from blood. The receptors stem from an adult with rheumatoid arthritis.

The CDR3 loop reads CASSWRANTEAFF. CDR3 nucleotide sequence: TGTGCCAGCAGCTGGAGGGCGAACACTGAAGCTTTCTTT. This chain connects TRBV5-4 to TRBJ1-1; no clear D. Trimming stripped 3 bases from V and 1 base from J, with 7 bases between. This CDR3 contains 13 residues. Germline CDR1 is SGHNT and CDR2 is YYREEE (reference sequence).

The chain uses TRBV4-3 and TRBJ1-4; D not resolved. CDR1 and CDR2 (germline): LGHNA, YSLEER. Trimming pared 0 bases from V and 2 bases from J, leaving 10 bases between. This CDR3 has 16 residues. The CDR3 DNA sequence: TGCGCCAGCAGCCAAGAGGCCCGACCGACTAATGAAAAACTGTTTTTT. It yields the protein CASSQEARPTNEKLFF.

In this sample, this clone turned up a few times. The rearrangement joins TRBV20-1 to TRBJ1-2; D gene ambiguous. V was trimmed by 0 bases and J by 12 bases, leaving 11 bases between them. This CDR3 comprises 11 residues. From germline, CDR1 is DFQATT and CDR2 SNEGSKA (reference sequence). CDR3 in amino acids: CSARDEDGDTF. CDR3 nucleotides: TGCAGTGCTAGAGATGAAGACGGAGACACCTTC.

The chain recombines TRBV4-3 with TRBJ2-5; 8 positions match TRBD2. Germline trimming cut 0 bases from V and 2 bases from J; bases unmatched to any gene: 8. Per germline, CDR1 LGHNA and CDR2 YSLEER. The CDR3 has 17 residues. CDR3 DNA: TGCGCCAGCAGCCAAGATGTGGCGGGGGGTCGTCAAGAGACCCAGTACTTC. It translates to CASSQDVAGGRQETQYF.

The V gene is TRBV7-6, the J gene TRBJ1-4; 10 nucleotides line up with TRBD1. Per germline, CDR1 SGHVS and CDR2 FNYEAQ. The junction had 2 bases not matched to a gene; V was cut back by 3 bases and J by 10 bases. This CDR3 spans 13 amino acids. CDR3 DNA sequence: TGTGCCAGCAGCTTGGACAGGGGGGCAAAACTGTTTTTT. Protein: CASSLDRGAKLFF.

The V call is TRBV5-1, the J call TRBJ2-1; 8 nucleotides align to TRBD2. This CDR3 is built from 15 residues. CDR1 SGHRS and CDR2 YFSETQ come from the germline V gene. With 3 bases clipped from V and 3 bases from J, the junction kept 5 bases outside the gene matches. CDR3 nucleotides: TGCGCCAGCAGCTCGCGGACTAGCCACTACAATGAGCAGTTCTTC. This translates into CASSSRTSHYNEQFF.

The chain carries TRBV7-3 and TRBJ1-3; tentative D call: TRBD1 (6 bases). V was clipped by 5 bases and J by 2 bases, with 13 bases between them. This CDR3 has 15 amino acids. In germline, CDR1 is SGHTA, CDR2 FQGTGA. CDR3 protein: CASSPGGGPGNTIYF. CDR3 nucleotide sequence: TGTGCCAGCAGCCCGGGGGGGGGCCCTGGAAACACCATATATTTT.

This chain links TRBV4-1 with TRBJ1-2, with D tentatively TRBD1 (5 bases). The CDR3 has 16 residues. Germline CDR1 reads MGHRA; CDR2 reads YSYEKL. V shed 2 bases and J shed 4 bases, with 17 bases lying between them. This CDR3 is CASSQRRGPSFYGYTF. The CDR3 nucleotides read TGCGCCAGCAGCCAAAGGCGGGGACCCTCCTTCTATGGCTACACCTTC.